A selection of T cell receptor beta chains follows, all from one sample in a study of blood T cell repertoires in COVID-19. Method: immunoSEQ multiplex PCR; TCRdb's copy keeps in-frame clones and lacks some. The sample lists under 200,000 clones, 65% to 85% occurring once. Material: PBMCs or T cells enriched from blood (not recorded which). These receptors all come from a woman between 45 and 65 years old in a cohort exposed to, infected with or recovered from COVID-19 (not recorded which). Each CDR3 is given with its conserved first and last residue. A D gene is named only where the DNA matches it firmly. Not every row has a clone size; where given, it reads once, few, many or a size class.

V: TRBV19; size: once; D: -; J: TRBJ1-6; CDR3: CATKSALIYNSPLHF; DNA: TGTGCCACAAAGAGTGCCCTGATCTATAATTCACCCCTCCACTTT
V: TRBV18; size: -; D: -; J: TRBJ1-5; CDR3: CASSVQGFWGQPQHF; DNA: TGTGCCAGCTCAGTACAGGGATTCTGGGGACAGCCCCAGCATTTT
V: TRBV5-5; size: -; D: -; J: TRBJ1-1; CDR3: CASSGQPNTEAFF; DNA: TGTGCCAGCAGTGGGCAGCCGAACACTGAAGCTTTCTTT
V: TRBV19; size: -; D: TRBD2; J: TRBJ2-3; CDR3: CASSMYGGAGDTQYF; DNA: TGTGCCAGTAGTATGTACGGGGGGGCCGGGGATACGCAGTATTTT
V: TRBV19; size: -; D: -; J: TRBJ1-2; CDR3: CASTPMTDYYGYTF; DNA: TGTGCCAGTACCCCTATGACGGACTATTATGGCTACACCTTC
V: TRBV5-1; size: few; D: TRBD2; J: TRBJ2-7; CDR3: CASSLVERESEQYF; DNA: TGCGCCAGCAGCTTGGTCGAGCGGGAGAGCGAGCAGTACTTC
V: TRBV28; size: -; D: -; J: TRBJ1-2; CDR3: CASSRQASGYTF; DNA: TGTGCCAGCAGTAGACAGGCAAGTGGCTACACCTTC
V: TRBV28; size: -; D: TRBD2; J: TRBJ2-7; CDR3: CASSAPSSGAYEQYF; DNA: TGTGCCAGCAGTGCCCCCTCTAGCGGAGCCTACGAGCAGTACTTC
V: TRBV5-1; size: many; D: -; J: TRBJ1-2; CDR3: CASSRADSYGYTF; DNA: TGCGCCAGCAGCCGCGCGGACAGCTATGGCTACACCTTC
V: TRBV5-6; size: once; D: TRBD1; J: TRBJ2-3; CDR3: CASSSTGTGIADTQYF; DNA: TGTGCCAGCAGCTCCACCGGGACAGGGATCGCAGATACGCAGTATTTT
V: TRBV14; size: -; D: -; J: TRBJ1-2; CDR3: CASSSGSYGYTF; DNA: TGTGCCAGCAGCTCAGGGTCCTATGGCTACACCTTC
V: TRBV28; size: -; D: -; J: TRBJ1-1; CDR3: CASTPGTMNTEAFF; DNA: TGTGCCAGCACCCCAGGGACAATGAACACTGAAGCTTTCTTT
V: TRBV10-3; size: -; D: TRBD2; J: TRBJ2-5; CDR3: CAIRKGREGETQYF; DNA: TGTGCCATCAGAAAAGGGCGGGAGGGCGAGACCCAGTACTTC
V: TRBV6-5; size: -; D: -; J: TRBJ2-3; CDR3: CASSYGEGTDTQYF; DNA: TGTGCCAGCAGTTACGGTGAGGGCACAGATACGCAGTATTTT
V: TRBV5-1; size: -; D: TRBD1; J: TRBJ2-2; CDR3: CASSLRQGAGELFF; DNA: TGCGCCAGCAGTTTAAGACAGGGGGCCGGGGAGCTGTTTTTT
V: TRBV29-1; size: -; D: -; J: TRBJ1-1; CDR3: CSVSFWNTEAFF; DNA: TGCAGCGTTTCATTTTGGAACACTGAAGCTTTCTTT
V: TRBV5-1; size: -; D: -; J: TRBJ2-3; CDR3: CASSTDRISTDTQYF; DNA: TGCGCCAGCAGCACCGACAGGATTAGCACAGATACGCAGTATTTT
V: TRBV9; size: -; D: -; J: TRBJ2-1; CDR3: CASSSYRVTDANEQFF; DNA: TGTGCCAGCAGCTCCTACCGGGTCACTGATGCCAATGAGCAGTTCTTC
V: TRBV2; size: -; D: -; J: TRBJ1-5; CDR3: CASSTGSQPQHF; DNA: TGTGCCAGCAGCACAGGGAGTCAGCCCCAGCATTTT
V: TRBV7-9; size: -; D: -; J: TRBJ1-6; CDR3: CASSEQGYNSPLHF; DNA: TGTGCCAGCAGCGAACAGGGATACAATTCACCCCTCCACTTT